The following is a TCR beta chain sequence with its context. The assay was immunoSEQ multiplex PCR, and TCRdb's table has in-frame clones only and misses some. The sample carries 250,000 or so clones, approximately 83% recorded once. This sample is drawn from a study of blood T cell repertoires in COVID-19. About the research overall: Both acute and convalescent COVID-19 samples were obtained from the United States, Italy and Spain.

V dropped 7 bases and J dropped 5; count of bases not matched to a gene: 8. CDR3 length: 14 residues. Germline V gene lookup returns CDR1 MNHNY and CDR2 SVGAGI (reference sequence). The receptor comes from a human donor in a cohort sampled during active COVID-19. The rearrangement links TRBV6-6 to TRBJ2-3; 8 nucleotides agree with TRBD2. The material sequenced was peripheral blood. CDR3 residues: CASTYGTREDTQYF. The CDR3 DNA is TGTGCCAGCACCTACGGGACTAGGGAAGATACGCAGTATTTT.